This T cell receptor (beta chain) derives from a study of CD8+ T cells in alopecia areata. Study context: Twice daily, treated patients received 5 to 10 mg of oral tofacitinib. The study's findings and limits: With just one nonresponder, it is still uncertain whether baseline CD8+ expansion relates to response.

Following extraction, RNA underwent reverse transcription to cDNA, which served as the sequencing template. Profiled with immunoSEQ multiplex PCR; TCRdb holds only in-frame clones, not every one. The sample lists more than 140,000 clones, about 88% occurring once. The treatment is: oral pan-JAK inhibitor, 5-10 mg twice daily. Those with alopecia areata gave lesional scalp punch biopsies and peripheral blood. Turning to this clone: The target antigen is unknown.

Germline loops: CDR1 SGHRS, CDR2 YFSETQ. The length of the CDR3 is 14 residues. The junction had 4 bases not matched to a gene; V was cut back by 4 bases and J by 1 base. The TCR comes from a human donor with alopecia areata. This chain connects TRBV5-1 to TRBJ1-1; 7 nucleotides match TRBD1. Sequenced material: CD8+ T cells sorted from blood, taken at week 4, from a patient treated with tofacitinib. The CDR3 region has the DNA TGCGCCAGCAGCCCAGGGGGAGGGAACACTGAAGCTTTCTTT. Its protein is CASSPGGGNTEAFF.